What follows are 30 T cell receptor beta chains derived from one specimen sequenced in a study of blood T cell repertoires in COVID-19. Assay: immunoSEQ multiplex PCR; the TCRdb copy retains only in-frame clones and omits some. The sample has about 86,000 clones, around 85% seen once. The specimen was peripheral blood. The receptors originated from a man between 45 and 60 years old with acute or convalescent COVID-19.

The chain joins TRBV19 to TRBJ1-5, with TRBD1 identical over 9 bases. This CDR3 contains 19 residues. Trimming took 5 bases from V and 0 from J; bases not matched to a gene: 14. Germline loops: CDR1 LNHDA, CDR2 SQIVND (reference sequence). CDR3 residues: CASSVPGQGFIYSNQPQHF. In DNA form, the CDR3 reads TGTGCCAGTAGTGTTCCGGGACAGGGATTTATTTATAGCAATCAGCCCCAGCATTTT.

The count of this clone is one. The J gene is TRBJ1-5, the V gene TRBV2; 7 bases align to TRBD1. V was clipped by 6 bases and J by 2 bases; unmatched bases: 1. The CDR3 consists of 13 residues. Germline V CDR1 and CDR2: SNHLY, FYNNEI. This CDR3 reads CASRGTGNQPQHF. DNA for the CDR3: TGTGCCAGCAGAGGGACAGGCAATCAGCCCCAGCATTTT.

The chain links TRBV30 to TRBJ2-1; tentatively, D is TRBD1 or TRBD2 (5 bases each). Trimming stripped 8 bases from V and 8 bases from J, with 10 bases between. CDR1 and CDR2 (germline): GTSNPN, SVGIG (reference sequence). There are 10 residues in the CDR3. The chain's CDR3 is CAGTYHEQFF. Written as DNA, the CDR3 is TGTGCCGGGACCTATCATGAGCAGTTCTTC.

The rearrangement uses TRBV12-5 and TRBJ1-5; the D gene is possibly TRBD1 (5 bases). V lost 6 bases and J 1 base, leaving 13 bases between the germline ends. The CDR3 covers 15 residues. Germline CDR1 LGHNT, CDR2 FRNRAP. In nucleotides, the CDR3 is TGTGCTAGTGGATCCCAGGGAGGGAGCAATCAGCCCCAGCATTTT. Amino acids: CASGSQGGSNQPQHF.

This clone was found once. J is TRBJ2-5 and V is TRBV7-9, with D possibly being TRBD1 (8 bases). The CDR3 extends over 16 amino acids. Germline CDR1 SEHNR, CDR2 FQNEAQ (reference sequence). V dropped 1 base and J dropped 4 bases, with 16 bases sitting between them. This chain's CDR3 is CASSLGGQGGRETQYF. CDR3 sequence (DNA): TGTGCCAGCAGCTTAGGAGGACAGGGCGGGAGAGAGACCCAGTACTTC.

Only a few counts were recorded for this clone. The rearrangement joins TRBV20-1 to TRBJ2-5; D is uncertain. Deletions cut 3 bases from V and 5 bases from J, with 7 bases between. CDR1 and CDR2 from the germline V gene are DFQATT and SNEGSKA (reference sequence). The CDR3 is 11 residues long. The CDR3 reads CSARHGETQYF. The DNA for the CDR3 is TGCAGTGCTAGGCACGGGGAGACCCAGTACTTC.

This rearrangement joins TRBV10-3 to TRBJ1-1; a weak D match, TRBD1 (5 bases). The V gene's germline CDR1 is ENHRY and CDR2 SYGVKD. The V end was cut by 6 bases, the J end by 6 bases, with 8 bases between. This CDR3 contains 11 residues. CDR3 loop: CAISQGPEAFF. In DNA form, the CDR3 reads TGTGCCATCAGCCAGGGCCCTGAAGCTTTCTTT.

The rearrangement joins TRBV6-2 or TRBV6-3 to TRBJ2-3, with a tentative D call TRBD2 (5 bases). Germline assignment: CDR1 MNHEY and CDR2 SVGEGT. The CDR3 covers 15 residues. Trimming removed 2 bases from V and 3 bases from J, with 12 bases in between. The CDR3 loop reads CASSYGLAFTDTQYF. CDR3 nucleotides: TGTGCCAGCAGTTACGGGCTAGCCTTTACAGATACGCAGTATTTT.

In DNA form, the CDR3 reads TGTGCCAGCTCACAATACCCTTCAGGGACACCCCTCCACTTT. Translation: CASSQYPSGTPLHF. V is TRBV18 and J is TRBJ1-6; perhaps TRBD1 as D (5 bases). Germline V gene data show CDR1 as KGHSH and CDR2 as LQKENI. This CDR3 is 14 amino acids long. With 4 bases removed from V and 11 bases from J, the gap between germline ends came to 15 bases.

The chain couples TRBV7-2 to TRBJ2-2, with D perhaps matching TRBD1 (6 bases). Trimming took off 2 bases at V and 3 bases at J, with 10 bases between the two ends. CDR1 and CDR2 from the germline V gene are SGHTA and FQGNSA. The CDR3 runs 15 residues. In DNA, the CDR3 is TGTGCCAGCAGCTTAAGAGGGGGAGACACCGGGGAGCTGTTTTTT. As protein: CASSLRGGDTGELFF.

The rearrangement links TRBV10-1 to TRBJ2-2; TRBD1 agrees at 8 bases. Trimming took 6 bases from V and 5 from J; bases not matched to a gene: 2. Germline CDR1 reads WNHNN; CDR2 reads SYGVQD (reference sequence). The CDR3 covers 13 residues. The CDR3 sequence: CASRGQGTGELFF. As DNA, the CDR3 is TGCGCCAGCAGAGGACAGGGAACCGGGGAGCTGTTTTTT.

The V and J genes are TRBV29-1 and TRBJ2-1; D perhaps matches TRBD2 (5 bases). V was shortened by 3 bases and J by 3 bases, with 9 bases between the two germline ends. In germline, CDR1 is SQVTM, CDR2 ANQGSEA. This CDR3 spans 13 amino acids. The CDR3 here is CSVDPGSYNEQFF. Written as DNA, the CDR3 is TGCAGCGTTGACCCTGGGAGCTACAATGAGCAGTTCTTC.

The chain links TRBV7-2 to TRBJ2-5; weak D call: TRBD2 (6 bases). V gave up 2 bases and J gave up 6 bases, with 10 bases separating them. Germline CDR1 is SGHTA and CDR2 is FQGNSA. The CDR3 consists of 13 residues. The CDR3, as DNA: TGTGCCAGCAGCTTATACGGGGGTAAGACCCAGTACTTC. It encodes CASSLYGGKTQYF.

This sequence joins TRBV7-7 and TRBJ2-7, with D unclear. Germline V gene sequence: CDR1 SSHAT, CDR2 FNYEAQ (reference sequence). CDR3 length equals 15 residues. Trimming took 3 bases from V and 3 from J, leaving 15 bases between them. CDR3 in DNA: TGTGCCAGCAGCTTGGATCACGGTTCGGGCTACGAGCAGTACTTC. This sequence encodes CASSLDHGSGYEQYF. The full variable domain, rest sourced from reference TRBV7-7 and TRBJ2-7, is GAGVSQSPRYKVTKRGQDVTLRCDPISSHATLYWYQQALGQGPEFLTYFNYEAQPDKSGLPSDRFSAERPEGSISTLTIQRTEQRDSAMYRCASSLDHGSGYEQYFGPGTRLTVT.

This rearrangement joins TRBV6-6 to TRBJ1-5; D gene unclear. Trimming left V 2 bases short and J 3 bases short, with 8 bases between. CDR1 is MNHNY and CDR2 is SVGAGI in the germline V gene (reference sequence). This CDR3 contains 14 residues. The CDR3 loop reads CASSYGTDNQPQHF. The CDR3 nucleotides read TGTGCCAGCAGTTACGGTACAGACAATCAGCCCCAGCATTTT.

This clone was observed once. The chain has TRBV4-1 and TRBJ1-2; 10 nucleotides match TRBD1. From germline, CDR1 is MGHRA and CDR2 YSYEKL. J lost 8 bases, V lost 0 bases, and 6 bases had no gene match. CDR3 length: 15 amino acids. This CDR3 is CASSQERTGGAGYTF. CDR3 DNA sequence: TGCGCCAGCAGCCAAGAAAGGACAGGGGGAGCCGGCTACACCTTC.

The chain employs TRBV30 and TRBJ1-4; D perhaps matches TRBD1 (5 bases). The CDR3 covers 13 residues. V lost 2 bases and J lost 6, with 10 bases in between. Germline V lookup: CDR1 GTSNPN, CDR2 SVGIG (reference sequence). CDR3 residues: CAWSPDSYEKLFF. In DNA form, the CDR3 reads TGTGCCTGGAGTCCCGACAGCTATGAAAAACTGTTTTTT.

This clone has only one observation. The chain employs TRBV5-1 and TRBJ2-6; 8 nucleotides align to TRBD1. The germline V gene has CDR1 SGHRS and CDR2 YFSETQ. V dropped 0 bases and J dropped 1; count of bases not matched to a gene: 3. CDR3 length: 17 amino acids. The CDR3 DNA follows: TGCGCCAGCAGCTTGGGGAGACAGGGGTCTGGGGCCAACGTCCTGACTTTC. Encoded protein: CASSLGRQGSGANVLTF.

In nucleotides, the CDR3 is TGTGCCAGCAGAGGGACAGGGGGCACTGAAGCTTTCTTT. Its protein is CASRGTGGTEAFF. The V gene is TRBV12-3 or TRBV12-4, the J gene TRBJ1-1, with TRBD1 identical over 11 bases. The CDR3 length is 13 residues. V was pared by 6 bases and J by 4 bases, with 1 base of the junction left unmatched.

The chain joins TRBV2 to TRBJ2-5; D is possibly TRBD1 (6 bases). From germline, CDR1 is SNHLY and CDR2 FYNNEI. V lost 10 bases and J lost 5, with 20 bases in between. The CDR3 consists of 14 residues. CDR3 residues: CATGAAQAVETQYF. The CDR3 nucleotides read TGTGCCACAGGGGCAGCCCAGGCTGTGGAGACCCAGTACTTC. Together with reference TRBV2 and TRBJ2-5, the CDR3 gives the full variable domain: EPEVTQTPSHQVTQMGQEVILRCVPISNHLYFYWYRQILGQKVEFLVSFYNNEISEKSEIFDDQFSVERPDGSNFTLKIRSTKLEDSAMYFCATGAAQAVETQYFGPGTRLLVL.

The chain employs TRBV7-3 and TRBJ2-1; 10 nucleotides line up with TRBD2. Germline values: CDR1 SGHTA, CDR2 FQGTGA. V gave up 5 bases and J gave up 6 bases; unmatched junction bases: 7. The CDR3 consists of 15 residues. The CDR3 bases are TGTGCCAGCAGCCCCACGGTAGCGGGAGGCAATGAGCAGTTCTTC. The encoded protein is CASSPTVAGGNEQFF.

This clone was seen only once. The chain is built from TRBV19 and TRBJ1-1, with a possible D match to TRBD1 (6 bases). Germline V gives CDR1 LNHDA, CDR2 SQIVND (reference sequence). V was clipped by 6 bases and J by 2 bases, with 13 bases between them. The CDR3 totals 14 residues. The CDR3 reads CASRSGQPNTEAFF. The CDR3 DNA sequence: TGTGCCAGTAGATCAGGACAGCCTAACACTGAAGCTTTCTTT.

V and J are TRBV9 and TRBJ2-3; D call uncertain. The V gene's germline CDR1 is SGDLS and CDR2 YYNGEE. CDR3 length: 13 residues. Trimming cost V 0 bases and J 4 bases, with 6 bases left between them. DNA for the CDR3: TGTGCCAGCAGCGTAGGTGTCTCAGATACGCAGTATTTT. The encoded protein is CASSVGVSDTQYF.

The gene calls are TRBV7-9 and TRBJ2-1, with 8 bases aligning to TRBD2. The V gene's germline CDR1 is SEHNR and CDR2 FQNEAQ (reference sequence). V lost 1 base to trimming and J lost 2 bases; unmatched junction nucleotides: 4. The CDR3 length is 16 residues. The CDR3 nucleotides read TGTGCCAGCAGCTTAGACGGCGGGGGGACCTACAATGAGCAGTTCTTC. This codes for CASSLDGGGTYNEQFF. Full variable domain (remainder filled in from reference TRBV7-9 and TRBJ2-1): DTGVSQNPRHKITKRGQNVTFRCDPISEHNRLYWYRQTLGQGPEFLTYFQNEAQLEKSRLLSDRFSAERPKGSFSTLEIQRTEQGDSAMYLCASSLDGGGTYNEQFFGPGTRLTVL.

The chain has TRBV7-2 and TRBJ2-5; 8 nucleotides agree with TRBD2. The V and J ends lost 2 bases and 5 bases, in that order; junction bases with no gene match: 10. The CDR3 is 16 amino acids. Germline lookup yields CDR1 SGHTA and CDR2 FQGNSA. CDR3 loop: CASSLFPAGAGETQYF. The CDR3 coding sequence is TGTGCCAGCAGCTTATTTCCAGCGGGGGCGGGGGAGACCCAGTACTTC.

This chain links TRBV3-1 (or the pseudogene TRBV3-2) with TRBJ2-7, with TRBD2 matching over 8 bases. The ends lost 6 bases at V and 5 bases at J; junction bases unmatched: 12. CDR3 size: 15 residues. Germline V gene sequence: CDR1 LGHDT, CDR2 YNNKEL (reference sequence). CDR3 nucleotide sequence: TGTGCCAGCAGTCCCCAAGCGGGAGCCACTAACGAGCAGTACTTC. Translation: CASSPQAGATNEQYF.

The chain couples TRBV5-1 to TRBJ2-7; 7 positions match TRBD2. Per the germline V gene, CDR1 is SGHRS and CDR2 is YFSETQ. This CDR3 region has 15 residues. The V and J ends lost 1 base and 0 bases, in that order; junction bases with no gene match: 4. CDR3 sequence (DNA): TGCGCCAGCAGCTTGACGGGAGGTGTCTCCTACGAGCAGTACTTC. Its translation: CASSLTGGVSYEQYF.

The rearrangement links TRBV29-1 to TRBJ1-4; 11 bases align to TRBD1. The CDR3 spans 13 residues. CDR1 is SQVTM, CDR2 ANQGSEA, per germline. Trimming removed 7 bases from V and 13 bases from J; junction bases left unmatched: 11. CDR3 DNA sequence: TGCAGCGCCCGGACAGGGGGCGAATTTGGACTGTTTTTT. It yields the protein CSARTGGEFGLFF.

The rearrangement links TRBV2 to TRBJ2-1, with 16 bases aligning to TRBD2. This CDR3 is built from 19 residues. V shed 6 bases and J 0 bases; nucleotides not matched to a gene: 8. Germline V gene sequence: CDR1 SNHLY, CDR2 FYNNEI. CDR3 protein: CASRGPGTSGRASYNEQFF. The CDR3 DNA reads TGTGCCAGCAGGGGTCCCGGGACTAGCGGGAGGGCCTCCTACAATGAGCAGTTCTTC. Full variable domain (missing parts from reference TRBV2 and TRBJ2-1): EPEVTQTPSHQVTQMGQEVILRCVPISNHLYFYWYRQILGQKVEFLVSFYNNEISEKSEIFDDQFSVERPDGSNFTLKIRSTKLEDSAMYFCASRGPGTSGRASYNEQFFGPGTRLTVL.

This clone appeared once. The chain links TRBV20-1 to TRBJ2-3, with D possibly being TRBD2 (6 bases). Trimming removed 3 bases from V and 2 bases from J, with 18 bases in between. CDR1 is DFQATT, CDR2 SNEGSKA, per germline (reference sequence). The CDR3 is 16 residues long. DNA for the CDR3: TGCAGTGCTAGTCCGGGACTCCCTAGTTCCACAGATACGCAGTATTTT. Its translation: CSASPGLPSSTDTQYF.